This TCR beta chain comes out of a study of blood T cell repertoires in COVID-19 (dated by TCRdb to 2020 to 2022). About the study as a whole: Samples covering the acute and convalescent phases of COVID-19 were provided by collaborators in the United States, Italy and Spain. The material from the prospective study consisted of cDNA or gDNA derived from T cells, B-cell-depleted T cells, or PBMCs. The dataset comprised deeply sampled blood TCRbeta repertoires from subjects exposed to, actively infected with, or recovered from COVID-19. A freely available public database, intended as a resource for researchers studying the immune response to SARS-CoV-2, is where the repertoires were released. Samples came from the ongoing ImmuneRACE study (first 160 participants) plus 1,254 subjects from 6 global collaborators. Sample metadata almost always included a de-identified subject ID, COVID-19 status, age in years and sex. Where available, HLA class I and class II types were taken from metadata supplied by the sample provider and were not determined by assay-based typing.

TCRbeta CDR3 regions were amplified from genomic DNA using the immunoSEQ Assay, a bias-controlled multiplex PCR. From the authors' description of their analysis: The number of nucleated cells in each sample was estimated by amplification of reference gene primers within the assay. To quantify the absolute abundance of each unique TCRbeta CDR3 rearrangement, sequence reads were collapsed and filtered. For each sample, productive Simpson clonality was calculated by taking the square root of Simpson's diversity index across productive rearrangements. Here the immuneACCESS table is served through TCRdb, limited to in-frame sequences with V and J called. Missing clones are a known gap in these copies; in checked studies unresolved V genes cover under half, and the rest lacks a known reason. The DNA was the basis for D and trimming; V, J and clone size are from that table. The sample has around 190,000 clones on record, roughly four fifths of them singletons. Jointly, the top ten make up 1.5% to 1.9% of the sample.

This clone was observed a single time. Its antigen remains unidentified. No per-base quality is available; no much larger clone lies one base away. Overall study results and their limits: How much clinical and demographic metadata was included differed by source and by participant, and the metadata was provided uncurated.

Whole blood was collected in K2EDTA tubes by collaborating institutions according to the institutions' own protocols. For TCRbeta analysis, collaborator samples were shipped as frozen whole blood, as isolated PBMCs, or as DNA extracted from either sample type. Including cysteine and phenylalanine, the CDR3 has 14 amino acids. CDR3 DNA is the only sequence kept; it has 42 bases, read in frame from the first base. The V and J ends are trimmed by 0 bases and 2 bases, leaving 9 bases between them. Per the germline V gene, SGDLS is the CDR1 and YYNGEE is the CDR2. The specimen sequenced was peripheral blood. The rearranged chain carries TRBV9 and TRBJ2-7; TRBD1 is a weak D gene call, 5 bases matching. This TCR was recovered from a human donor in a cohort sampled during active COVID-19. Here is the DNA: TGTGCCAGCAGCGTAGCGGCAGGGACCTACGAGCAGTACTTC. Its coded protein is CASSVAAGTYEQYF.